This record looks at one T cell receptor beta chain sequence and its context. 5'RACE template switching built TCR beta cDNA with unique molecular identifiers. Each CDR3 protein gets one entry in TCRdb, which reprocessed the 5' RACE reads and gives no DNA. The sample table includes a few hundred thousand distinct CDR3 sequences. The record originates from a study of T cells expressing NK-cell markers. The CDR3 extends over 18 amino acids. The germline V gene has CDR1 DFQATT and CDR2 SNEGSKA (reference sequence). This chain connects TRBV20-1 to TRBJ2-3; the TCRdb call, TRBD1, lacks DNA for checking. The material sequenced was blood T cells: a sorted CD56 or NKG2C T cell subset, CD4+ or CD8+ T cells, or bulk PBMC T cells (not recorded which). This TCR derives from a young man in good health. CDR3: CSAIRTLTGTEYTDTQYF.